These T cell receptor beta chains were read from a single sample in a study of blood T cell repertoires in COVID-19. Clones were sequenced by immunoSEQ multiplex PCR, and TCRdb holds only the in-frame ones, with some missing. Seen here are roughly 31,000 clones, 85% to 90% observed once, and the top ten hold approximately 15%. Sequences were obtained from peripheral blood. The receptors derive from a man older than 75 with acute or convalescent COVID-19. CDR3s include the opening cysteine and the closing phenylalanine or tryptophan. The D gene is left open where the match is weak. Clone sizes are given selectively: once, few, many, or a class where the clone is expanded.

V	size	D	J	CDR3	DNA
TRBV7-2	.	.	TRBJ2-3	CASSLIDSPWDTQYF	TGTGCCAGCAGCTTAATCGACAGCCCTTGGGATACGCAGTATTTT
TRBV9	.	TRBD1	TRBJ1-4	CASSVGQGSEKLFF	TGTGCCAGCAGCGTCGGACAGGGGAGTGAAAAACTGTTTTTT
TRBV7-8	.	.	TRBJ1-5	CASSLGLQGNQPQHF	TGTGCCAGCAGCTTAGGGCTTCAGGGCAATCAGCCCCAGCATTTT
TRBV6-6	.	TRBD1	TRBJ1-5	CASSWDRVNQPQHF	TGTGCCAGCAGCTGGGACAGGGTAAACCAGCCCCAGCATTTT
TRBV5-5	.	.	TRBJ1-1	CASSLDRPGMNTEAFF	TGTGCCAGCAGCTTGGATCGCCCGGGGATGAACACTGAAGCTTTCTTT
TRBV14	.	.	TRBJ1-4	CASSLDSGGEGEKLFF	TGTGCCAGCAGCCTTGATTCTGGGGGCGAGGGTGAAAAACTGTTTTTT
TRBV27	.	TRBD1	TRBJ1-2	CASSARGGIYRGPNYGYTF	TGTGCCAGCAGCGCCAGGGGTGGCATCTACAGGGGGCCGAACTATGGCTACACCTTC
TRBV14	.	TRBD1	TRBJ1-1	CASSQALGTGEAFF	TGTGCCAGCAGCCAAGCGTTGGGGACAGGGGAAGCTTTCTTT
TRBV7-8	.	.	TRBJ1-4	CASSLVTGGGEKLFF	TGTGCCAGCAGCTTAGTGACTGGGGGCGGCGAAAAACTGTTTTTT
TRBV19	few	TRBD1	TRBJ2-2	CASSPGTGGTGELFF	TGTGCCAGTAGTCCTGGTACAGGGGGCACCGGGGAGCTGTTTTTT
TRBV28	.	.	TRBJ1-4	CASSRTAEKLFF	TGTGCCAGCAGTAGGACAGCCGAAAAACTGTTTTTT
TRBV6-6	.	.	TRBJ1-4	CASRYLATNEKLFF	TGTGCCAGCAGATATCTCGCAACTAATGAAAAACTGTTTTTT
TRBV5-4	.	.	TRBJ1-2	CASSLSAGISLNYGYTF	TGTGCCAGCAGCTTGTCGGCAGGGATCTCCCTCAATTATGGCTACACCTTC
TRBV3-1/TRBV3-2	.	.	TRBJ1-2	CASTDAGGGYTF	TGTGCCAGCACCGACGCTGGGGGGGGCTACACCTTC
TRBV7-9	.	TRBD1	TRBJ1-2	CASSRDRGLHGYTF	TGTGCCAGCAGCCGGGACAGGGGCCTCCATGGCTACACCTTC
TRBV9	once	.	TRBJ1-2	CASSPPGTNYGYTF	TGTGCCAGCAGCCCTCCGGGGACTAACTATGGCTACACCTTC
TRBV7-6	once	TRBD2	TRBJ2-5	CASSLTGGAETQYF	TGTGCCAGCAGCCTAACGGGGGGGGCAGAGACCCAGTACTTC
TRBV18	.	TRBD1	TRBJ1-2	CASSQGQGEGYTF	TGTGCCAGCTCGCAGGGACAGGGAGAAGGCTACACCTTC
TRBV5-6	once	.	TRBJ1-2	CASSLTGRASYTF	TGTGCCAGCAGCTTAACAGGAAGGGCAAGCTACACCTTC
TRBV7-9	.	.	TRBJ2-3	CASSLDPSTDTQYF	TGTGCCAGCAGCTTAGATCCGAGCACAGATACGCAGTATTTT
TRBV6-5	.	.	TRBJ1-6	CAGRRQSNSPLHF	TGTGCCGGAAGGAGACAGTCCAATTCACCCCTCCACTTT
TRBV2	.	TRBD2	TRBJ2-3	CASRRIQRGGTDTQYF	TGTGCCAGCAGGAGAATCCAGCGGGGGGGCACAGATACGCAGTATTTT
TRBV7-7	.	TRBD1	TRBJ2-5	CASSPGTGIVETQYF	TGTGCCAGCAGCCCCGGGACAGGGATTGTAGAGACCCAGTACTTC
TRBV11-2	.	.	TRBJ1-2	CASSWGGSYGYTF	TGTGCCAGCAGCTGGGGGGGGAGCTATGGCTACACCTTC
TRBV7-2	.	TRBD1	TRBJ2-3	CASSPTGGEDTQYF	TGTGCCAGCAGCCCGACAGGGGGCGAAGATACGCAGTATTTT
TRBV5-1	.	.	TRBJ1-3	CASSPPGRNTIYF	TGCGCCAGCAGCCCGCCGGGAAGAAACACCATATATTTT
TRBV4-1	.	.	TRBJ1-6	CASSQDRANSPLHF	TGCGCCAGCAGCCAAGACAGGGCTAATTCACCCCTCCACTTT
TRBV7-8	.	TRBD1	TRBJ2-1	CASSPWDRGLYNEQFF	TGTGCCAGCAGCCCATGGGACAGGGGCCTTTACAATGAGCAGTTCTTC
TRBV7-9	.	TRBD1	TRBJ1-4	CASSAWDRGDEKLFF	TGTGCCAGCAGCGCATGGGACAGGGGAGATGAAAAACTGTTTTTT
TRBV28	.	.	TRBJ1-2	CASSPRGGSYGYTF	TGTGCCAGCAGCCCCCGCGGAGGGAGCTATGGCTACACCTTC
TRBV15	once	.	TRBJ1-3	CATSRDAHITGNTIYF	TGTGCCACCAGCAGAGATGCACACATAACTGGAAACACCATATATTTT
TRBV7-9	.	TRBD1	TRBJ2-2	CASSGRQGAASNTGELFF	TGTGCCAGCAGCGGGCGACAGGGGGCTGCTTCGAACACCGGGGAGCTGTTTTTT
TRBV10-2	.	.	TRBJ1-1	CASSPTSYTEAFF	TGCGCCAGCAGTCCAACATCCTACACTGAAGCTTTCTTT
TRBV27	.	TRBD1	TRBJ2-1	CASSPRDRANNEQFF	TGTGCCAGCAGCCCCCGGGACAGGGCCAACAATGAGCAGTTCTTC
TRBV5-1	.	.	TRBJ2-2	CASSLGWTANTGELFF	TGCGCCAGCAGCTTGGGTTGGACAGCGAACACCGGGGAGCTGTTTTTT
TRBV18	.	TRBD2	TRBJ2-7	CASSPAGGGYEQYF	TGTGCCAGCTCACCAGCGGGGGGCGGCTACGAGCAGTACTTC
TRBV10-2	.	TRBD1	TRBJ1-2	CASSEPGQGAHGYTF	TGCGCCAGCAGTGAGCCGGGACAGGGGGCGCACGGCTACACCTTC
TRBV19	.	TRBD2	TRBJ2-2	CASGTSGANTGELFF	TGTGCCAGTGGGACTAGCGGAGCGAACACCGGGGAGCTGTTTTTT
TRBV5-1	.	.	TRBJ1-3	CASSQVEGNTIYF	TGCGCCAGCAGCCAAGTAGAAGGAAACACCATATATTTT
TRBV6-4	.	.	TRBJ1-1	CASTRTFQENTEAFF	TGTGCCAGCACCAGAACTTTCCAGGAGAACACTGAAGCTTTCTTT
TRBV7-2	.	TRBD1	TRBJ2-7	CASSGQGYEQYF	TGTGCCAGCAGCGGACAGGGCTACGAGCAGTACTTC
TRBV4-1	.	.	TRBJ1-1	CASSQRGGNTEAFF	TGCGCCAGCAGCCAGCGAGGGGGGAACACTGAAGCTTTCTTT
TRBV30	.	TRBD2	TRBJ2-3	CAWSRGGQSTDTQYF	TGTGCCTGGAGTCGGGGGGGCCAGAGCACAGATACGCAGTATTTT
TRBV30	.	.	TRBJ1-3	CAWKGLNSGNTIYF	TGTGCCTGGAAAGGACTCAACTCTGGAAACACCATATATTTT
TRBV6-1	few	.	TRBJ2-7	CASSERKQPLLPRSREQYF	TGTGCCAGCAGTGAACGAAAACAGCCCCTTTTACCTCGGTCCCGCGAGCAGTACTTC
TRBV18	.	TRBD1	TRBJ1-5	CASSLDRGQMGQPQHF	TGTGCCAGCTCTCTTGACAGGGGGCAGATGGGTCAGCCCCAGCATTTT
TRBV11-2	.	.	TRBJ2-2	CASSLVANTGELFF	TGTGCCAGCAGCTTAGTGGCCAACACCGGGGAGCTGTTTTTT
TRBV15	.	.	TRBJ2-7	CATSRDRGYEQYF	TGTGCCACCAGCAGAGATAGAGGCTACGAGCAGTACTTC
TRBV7-9	.	.	TRBJ1-1	CASSFPRNTEAFF	TGTGCCAGCAGCTTCCCCAGGAACACTGAAGCTTTCTTT
TRBV2	.	.	TRBJ1-5	CASSEEWGNQPQHF	TGTGCCAGCAGTGAGGAGTGGGGCAATCAGCCCCAGCATTTT
TRBV7-9	.	.	TRBJ2-2	CASSLRRSANTGELFF	TGTGCCAGCAGTCTTCGGAGGTCAGCGAACACCGGGGAGCTGTTTTTT
TRBV7-9	.	.	TRBJ1-1	CASSSNARGLNTEAFF	TGTGCCAGCAGCTCAAACGCCAGGGGTTTGAACACTGAAGCTTTCTTT
TRBV12-3/TRBV12-4	.	.	TRBJ1-1	CASSLTRDTEAFF	TGTGCCAGCAGTTTAACCAGGGACACTGAAGCTTTCTTT
TRBV21-1	.	.	TRBJ2-7	CASSNGDREDEQYF	TGTGCCAGCAGCAACGGGGACAGGGAGGACGAGCAGTACTTC
TRBV5-1	.	.	TRBJ1-1	CASKTGDNNMNTEAFF	TGCGCCAGCAAGACAGGCGACAATAACATGAACACTGAAGCTTTCTTT
TRBV3-1/TRBV3-2	once	TRBD2	TRBJ2-7	CAAGGGSYEQYF	TGTGCCGCCGGGGGGGGTTCCTACGAGCAGTACTTC
TRBV11-2	.	.	TRBJ1-1	CASSLNPSGTEAFF	TGTGCCAGCAGCTTAAACCCCTCGGGCACTGAAGCTTTCTTT